This T cell receptor (beta chain) was sequenced during a study of response to subunit inactivated influenza vaccine. Study findings and constraints: Each seasonal influenza vaccination recruits few new T cells, the authors suggested.

Germline V gene data show CDR1 as SGHVS and CDR2 as FQNEAQ. The CDR3 has 16 residues. J was trimmed by 4 bases and V by 2 bases; bases with no gene match: 8. Remarks on this clonotype: Its antigen is not known.

TCRdb used MiXCR to reprocess the RT-PCR reads, holding one entry per CDR3 protein. The sample has around 580,000 distinct CDR3 sequences; about 14% are singletons. This TCR derives from a man in his fifties who received an inactivated influenza vaccine. This specimen was PBMCs from blood, taken 11 to 12 days after vaccination. The chain is built from TRBV7-8 and TRBJ2-5, with 9 bases lining up with TRBD1. CDR3 sequence (DNA): TGTGCCAGCAGCTTACCCCGGACAGGGGCTGGAGAGACCCAGTACTTC. This codes for CASSLPRTGAGETQYF.